A single sample is the source of the 3 T cell receptor beta chains below, sequenced in a study of blood T cell repertoires in COVID-19. Measured with immunoSEQ multiplex PCR; TCRdb has only the in-frame clones, and not every one. The table has under 200,000 clones, roughly four fifths seen once. The sample taken for sequencing was peripheral blood. These receptors all come from a woman of 80 years or more with acute or convalescent COVID-19.

This clone has just a few counts. The J gene is TRBJ2-7, the V gene TRBV2; TRBD1 is a possible D gene (6 bases). Between the trimmed V and J ends, which lost 4 bases and 0 bases, there was a span of 13 bases. The CDR3 consists of 15 residues. Per the germline V gene, CDR1 is SNHLY and CDR2 is FYNNEI. Here the CDR3 DNA reads TGTGCCAGCAGTGTACAGGGCATCACCTCCTACGAGCAGTACTTC. Protein product: CASSVQGITSYEQYF.

J is TRBJ1-3 and V is TRBV3-1 (or the pseudogene TRBV3-2); D gene ambiguous. V gave up 2 bases and J gave up 0 bases, with 11 bases separating them. Per germline, CDR1 LGHDT and CDR2 YNNKEL (reference sequence). The CDR3 length is 16 residues. The CDR3 DNA reads TGTGCCAGCAGCCAACGCCTAGGCCTCTCTGGAAACACCATATATTTT. This gives the protein CASSQRLGLSGNTIYF.

V and J are TRBV28 and TRBJ2-5; 8 bases are shared with TRBD1. Trimming cost V 6 bases and J 2 bases; bases outside gene matches: 5. Germline loops: CDR1 MDHEN, CDR2 SYDVKM. The CDR3 totals 14 residues. CDR3 protein: CASSRQGPQETQYF. The CDR3 DNA sequence: TGTGCCAGCAGCAGACAGGGGCCACAAGAGACCCAGTACTTC.